Included here is one T cell receptor (beta chain) sequence, with context. The antigen remains unidentified. The germline gene is not matched at one end of the junction; a read error may be the cause. This specimen comes from a study of cytomegalovirus exposure and HLA in healthy donors. Study-wide background: Sequencing of some 190 million T cells in an earlier analysis found 100 million or so unique TCR beta sequences.

Study results and limitations: Being productive about 87% or about 30% of the time was typical of most TCR beta V segments in an earlier analysis. Exclusion as indistinguishable affected some V segments, including TRBV6-2 and TRBV6-3. Across donors, most TCRs were seen rarely, yet some public ones were widespread.

The germline V gene encodes CDR1 GTSNPN and CDR2 SVGIG (reference sequence). The CDR3 extends over 12 amino acids. Both 60 Vbeta primers and 13 Jbeta primers went into the PCR. TCRdb's copy holds only in-frame clones and misses some; the assay was immunoSEQ multiplex PCR. The data show 95,000 to 100,000 clones, 75% seen once. The chain recombines TRBV30 with TRBJ2-1; 9 positions agree with TRBD2. The sequenced sample consisted of PBMCs. The sequence derives from a man aged 50-59 years in good health and CMV-seronegative. The CDR3 nucleotides are TGTGCCTGGAGTCCCCGTAGCGGGAGAATGATCTTC. This sequence encodes CAWSPRSGRMIF.